The source of this T cell receptor (beta chain) is a study of blood T cells in healthy people across ages. Study-wide results and limits: In the absence of known donor CMV status, changes in expanded clonotypes were possibly confounded.

Germline CDR1 ENHRY, CDR2 SYGVKD. The CDR3 has 13 amino acids. The V gene lost 2 bases and the J gene lost 10 bases, with 15 bases spanning the gap. Extractions gave at least 6 micrograms of total RNA per sample. The second PCR ran about 6 to 11 cycles with a sample-barcoded 5' primer and J-beta primers. No fewer than 3 million CDR3-containing paired-end reads came from each sample. TCRdb re-derived calls from the 5' RACE reads in MiXCR, one entry per CDR3 protein. Among more than 900,000 distinct CDR3 sequences listed, approximately 25% were seen once. This clonotype appeared a few times. What it binds is not known. These data were also filed under a second study, of T cells of mothers and their children. That publication notes: Donation was provided by three healthy Caucasian mothers along with their six children.

This TCR was sampled from a girl aged 2-15 years in good health. Sequencing used blood. The V call is TRBV10-3, the J call TRBJ2-7, with a weak D call TRBD2 (6 bases). CDR3 sequence (DNA): TGTGCCATCAGTGAGACTAGCCAGGACATACAGTACTTC. The encoded protein is CAISETSQDIQYF.